This T cell receptor (beta chain) was sequenced for a study of blood T cell repertoires in COVID-19. The V gene end was trimmed by 6 bases and the J gene end by 4 bases; junction bases not matched to a gene: 8. The CDR3 has 15 residues. Germline V gives CDR1 MDHEN, CDR2 SYDVKM. Methods used by the authors: Amplification of reference gene primers was used by the study to estimate nucleated cell counts. TCRdb's copy holds only in-frame clones and misses some; the assay was immunoSEQ multiplex PCR. That table supplies the V and J calls and clone size; D and trimming were determined from the DNA. The sample includes around 110,000 clones, around 89% of them seen just once.

Input material: peripheral blood. This rearrangement joins TRBV28 to TRBJ2-3; 9 positions match TRBD1. The origin of this receptor is a man aged 50 to 60 with active or convalescent COVID-19. In nucleotides, the CDR3 is TGTGCCAGCAGAATAGACAGGGGGGCGTCAGATACGCAGTATTTT. Translating gives CASRIDRGASDTQYF.